This section outlines one T cell receptor (beta chain) sequence together with its context. The antigen is unknown. The record originates from a study of OX40 agonist ivuxolimab in advanced cancers. The wider study: An agonistic human IgG2 monoclonal antibody against OX40 (CD134) was given. Study outcomes and limitations: The study observed clonal expansion of CD4+ and CD8+ blood T cells by week 6 at 0.1 to 3.0 mg/kg.

Sequenced by immunoSEQ multiplex PCR; TCRdb stores in-frame clones only, minus some. Here the sample spans roughly 99,000 clones, roughly 90% being singletons. The CDR3 runs 18 residues. The junction had 8 bases not matched to a gene; V was cut back by 2 bases and J by 0 bases. CDR1 and CDR2 (germline): LNHNV, YYDKDF (reference sequence). The chain uses TRBV15 and TRBJ1-3; 9 bases are a match to TRBD1. The sequence was obtained from an adult with an advanced solid tumor such as melanoma, head and neck, liver or kidney cancer. The specimen was CD4+ or CD8+ T cells sorted from blood, collected in a trial of the OX40 agonist ivuxolimab. The DNA of the CDR3 is TGTGCCACCAGCAGACAGAGGGGACAGGGCTACTCTGGAAACACCATATATTTT. It is translated as CATSRQRGQGYSGNTIYF.